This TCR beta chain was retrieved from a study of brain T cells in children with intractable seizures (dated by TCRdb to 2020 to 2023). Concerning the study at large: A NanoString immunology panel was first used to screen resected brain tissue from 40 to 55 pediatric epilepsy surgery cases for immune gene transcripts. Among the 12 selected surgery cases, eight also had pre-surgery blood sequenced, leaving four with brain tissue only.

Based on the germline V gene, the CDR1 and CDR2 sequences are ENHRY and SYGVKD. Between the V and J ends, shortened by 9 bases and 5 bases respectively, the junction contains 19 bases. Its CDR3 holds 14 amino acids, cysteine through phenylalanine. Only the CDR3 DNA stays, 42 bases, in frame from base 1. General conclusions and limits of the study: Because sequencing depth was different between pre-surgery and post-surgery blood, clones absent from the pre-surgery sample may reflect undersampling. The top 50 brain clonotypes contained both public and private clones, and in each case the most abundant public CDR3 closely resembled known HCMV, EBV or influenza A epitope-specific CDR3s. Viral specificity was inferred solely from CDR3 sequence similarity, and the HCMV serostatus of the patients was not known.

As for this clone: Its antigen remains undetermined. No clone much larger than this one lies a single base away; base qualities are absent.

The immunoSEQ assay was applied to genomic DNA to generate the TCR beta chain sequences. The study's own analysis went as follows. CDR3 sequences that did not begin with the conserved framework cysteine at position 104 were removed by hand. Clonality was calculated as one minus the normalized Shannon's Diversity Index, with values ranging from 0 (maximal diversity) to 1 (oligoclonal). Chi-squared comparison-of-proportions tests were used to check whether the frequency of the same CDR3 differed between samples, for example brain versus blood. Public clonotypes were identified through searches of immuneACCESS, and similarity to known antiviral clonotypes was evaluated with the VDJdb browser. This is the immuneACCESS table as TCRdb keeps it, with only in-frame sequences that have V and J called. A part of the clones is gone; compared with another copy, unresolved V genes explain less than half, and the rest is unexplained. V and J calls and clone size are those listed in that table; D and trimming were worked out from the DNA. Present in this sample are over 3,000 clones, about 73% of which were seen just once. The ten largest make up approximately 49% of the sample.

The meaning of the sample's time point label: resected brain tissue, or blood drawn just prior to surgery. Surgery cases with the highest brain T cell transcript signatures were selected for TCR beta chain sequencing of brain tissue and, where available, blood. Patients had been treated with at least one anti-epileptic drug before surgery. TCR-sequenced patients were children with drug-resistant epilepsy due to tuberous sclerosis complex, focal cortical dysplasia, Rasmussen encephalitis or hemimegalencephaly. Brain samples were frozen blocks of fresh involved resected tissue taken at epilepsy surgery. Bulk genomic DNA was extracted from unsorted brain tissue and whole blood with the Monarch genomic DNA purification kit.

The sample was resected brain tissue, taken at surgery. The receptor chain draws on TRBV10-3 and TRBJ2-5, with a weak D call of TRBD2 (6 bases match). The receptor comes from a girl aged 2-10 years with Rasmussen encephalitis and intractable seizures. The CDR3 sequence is CAMGSQGRGETQYF. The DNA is TGTGCCATGGGGAGTCAGGGTCGGGGGGAGACCCAGTACTTC.